This T cell receptor (beta chain) is from a study of TIL therapy for anti-PD-1-resistant metastatic lung cancer. The immunoSEQ assay was v3. The data were produced by immunoSEQ multiplex PCR, yet TCRdb's version contains in-frame clones alone and is incomplete. The sample holds more than 90,000 clones, 50% to 70% seen once. V was trimmed by 2 bases and J by 0 bases, leaving 19 bases between them. This CDR3 has 19 residues. Germline V lookup: CDR1 MDHEN, CDR2 SYDVKM. Time point indicated: pre-treatment sample, taken before nivolumab and TIL therapy. Tumor tissue came from excised metastases, mostly pleural nodules or supraclavicular lymph nodes. Progressing patients received lymphodepletion, expanded TIL infusion and IL-2. Enrollment ran from October 2017 to January 2020. This clone occurred a few times. The antigen remains undetermined. Study results and caveats: The cohort had more treatment-naive, never-smoker and oncogene-addicted patients than typical.

The material sequenced was tumor tissue, taken at baseline. The J gene is TRBJ2-2, the V gene TRBV28, with no clear D. This clonotype was obtained from a person aged 25 to 80 with non-small cell lung cancer. The CDR3 DNA reads as TGTGCCAGCAGTTTAATCCCCCCTGGCGGAGACGCGAACACCGGGGAGCTGTTTTTT. This gives the protein CASSLIPPGGDANTGELFF.